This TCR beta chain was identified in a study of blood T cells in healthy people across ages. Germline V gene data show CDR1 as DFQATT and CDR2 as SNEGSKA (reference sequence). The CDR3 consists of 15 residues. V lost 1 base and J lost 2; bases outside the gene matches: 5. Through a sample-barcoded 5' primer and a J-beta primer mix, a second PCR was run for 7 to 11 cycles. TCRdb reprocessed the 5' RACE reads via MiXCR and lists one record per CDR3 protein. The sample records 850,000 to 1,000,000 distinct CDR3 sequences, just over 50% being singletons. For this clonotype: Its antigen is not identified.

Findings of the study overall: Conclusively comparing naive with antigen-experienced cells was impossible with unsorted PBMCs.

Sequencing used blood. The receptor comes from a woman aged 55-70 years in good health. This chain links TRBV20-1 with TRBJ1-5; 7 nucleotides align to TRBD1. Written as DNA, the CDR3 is TGCAGTGCTAGAGGACCAACAGGGGGCAATCAGCCCCAGCATTTT. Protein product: CSARGPTGGNQPQHF.